Listed below are T cell receptor beta chains from one sample, sequenced in a study of CD8+ T cells in alopecia areata. Clones were sequenced by immunoSEQ multiplex PCR, and TCRdb holds only the in-frame ones, with some missing. The sample lists some 180,000 clones, 40% to 55% occurring once. Specimen: CD8+ T cells sorted from blood, collected around week 53, from a patient treated with tofacitinib. The receptors shown here come from a human donor with alopecia areata. The CDR3 runs from the conserved cysteine through the conserved F or W. The D gene is left open where the match is weak. Only some rows state a clone size, as once, few, many or a class for expanded clones.

j_call cdr3_length d_call clone_size v_call cdr3_aa cdr3_nt
TRBJ2-1 17 - few TRBV4-1 CASSQDLPGAAYNEQFF TGCGCCAGCAGCCAAGATCTCCCAGGGGCGGCCTACAATGAGCAGTTCTTC
TRBJ1-1 13 - few TRBV11-2 CASSLAPQDEAFF TGTGCCAGCAGCTTAGCACCTCAGGATGAAGCTTTCTTT
TRBJ2-2 12 - - TRBV29-1 CSVYRETGELFF TGCAGCGTTTACAGGGAAACCGGGGAGCTGTTTTTT
TRBJ2-1 16 - few TRBV2 CASSEWGLATFNEQFF TGTGCCAGCAGTGAATGGGGGCTCGCTACCTTTAATGAGCAGTTCTTC
TRBJ1-2 16 - - TRBV5-4 CASSGGWGEKDYGYTF TGTGCCAGCAGCGGGGGGTGGGGAGAAAAGGACTATGGCTACACCTTC
TRBJ2-5 14 TRBD1 - TRBV25-1 CASSDGQGQETQYF TGTGCCAGCAGTGATGGACAGGGGCAAGAGACCCAGTACTTC
TRBJ2-7 13 - - TRBV30 CAWSGGRGYEQYF TGTGCCTGGAGTGGTGGAAGGGGCTACGAGCAGTACTTC
TRBJ1-4 16 - - TRBV27 CASSPSWGESHEKLFF TGTGCCAGCAGTCCCTCCTGGGGGGAGTCGCATGAAAAACTGTTTTTT
TRBJ2-1 16 - - TRBV13 CASSLVNTDSYNEQFF TGTGCCAGCAGCTTAGTTAACACCGACTCCTACAATGAGCAGTTCTTC
TRBJ2-7 15 TRBD2 - TRBV6-1 CASRATQAGAYEQYF TGTGCCAGCAGAGCCACCCAGGCGGGAGCCTACGAGCAGTACTTC
TRBJ1-3 14 TRBD1 - TRBV2 CASRGTATGNTIYF TGTGCCAGCAGAGGGACAGCTACTGGAAACACCATATATTTT
TRBJ2-7 16 TRBD1 - TRBV5-4 CASSLDEDRSDPEQYF TGTGCCAGCAGCTTGGATGAGGACAGGTCTGATCCAGAGCAGTACTTC
TRBJ2-7 14 - - TRBV7-8 CASSLGTATYEQYF TGTGCCAGCAGCCTCGGGACGGCTACCTACGAGCAGTACTTC
TRBJ2-7 15 TRBD2 few TRBV18 CASSPSSGGIYEQYF TGTGCCAGCTCACCATCTAGCGGGGGAATCTACGAGCAGTACTTC
TRBJ2-1 17 - - TRBV7-6 CASSFRPKPGFIDEQFF TGTGCCAGCAGCTTCAGACCAAAACCCGGCTTTATAGATGAGCAGTTCTTC